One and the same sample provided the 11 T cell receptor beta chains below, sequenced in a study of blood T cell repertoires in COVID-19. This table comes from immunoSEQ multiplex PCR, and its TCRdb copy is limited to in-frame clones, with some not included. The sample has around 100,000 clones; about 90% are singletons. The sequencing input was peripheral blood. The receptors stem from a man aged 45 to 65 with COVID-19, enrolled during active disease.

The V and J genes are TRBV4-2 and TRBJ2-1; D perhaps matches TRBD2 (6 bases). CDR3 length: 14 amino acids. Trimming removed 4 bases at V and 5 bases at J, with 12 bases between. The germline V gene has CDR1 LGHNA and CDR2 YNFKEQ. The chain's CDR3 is CASSLGPGDNEQFF. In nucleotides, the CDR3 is TGTGCCAGCAGCCTGGGGCCGGGGGACAATGAGCAGTTCTTC.

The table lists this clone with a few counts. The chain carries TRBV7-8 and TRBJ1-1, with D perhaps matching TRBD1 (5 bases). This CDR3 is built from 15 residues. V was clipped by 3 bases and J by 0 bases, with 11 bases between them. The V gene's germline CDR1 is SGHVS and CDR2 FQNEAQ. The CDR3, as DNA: TGTGCCAGCAGCTTCGGGGGGATGGTGAACACTGAAGCTTTCTTT. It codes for CASSFGGMVNTEAFF.

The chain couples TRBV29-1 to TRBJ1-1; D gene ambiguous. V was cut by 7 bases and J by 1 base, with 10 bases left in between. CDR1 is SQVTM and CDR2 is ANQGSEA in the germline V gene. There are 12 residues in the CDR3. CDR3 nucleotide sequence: TGCAGCGGGGCAGCAAGGAACACTGAAGCTTTCTTT. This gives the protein CSGAARNTEAFF.

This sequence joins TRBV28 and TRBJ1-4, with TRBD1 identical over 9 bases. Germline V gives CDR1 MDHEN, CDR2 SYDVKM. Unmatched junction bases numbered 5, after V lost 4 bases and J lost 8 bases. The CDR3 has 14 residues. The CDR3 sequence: CASSSTGGFEKLFF. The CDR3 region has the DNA TGTGCCAGCAGTTCGACAGGGGGATTCGAAAAACTGTTTTTT.

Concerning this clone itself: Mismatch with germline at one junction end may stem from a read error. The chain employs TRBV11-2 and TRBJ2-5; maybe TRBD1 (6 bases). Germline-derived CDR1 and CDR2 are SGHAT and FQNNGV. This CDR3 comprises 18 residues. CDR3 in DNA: TGTGCCAGCAGCTTCGAACAGGGCCGAAAAATTAATCAAGAGATCCAGTACTTC. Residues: CASSFEQGRKINQEIQYF.

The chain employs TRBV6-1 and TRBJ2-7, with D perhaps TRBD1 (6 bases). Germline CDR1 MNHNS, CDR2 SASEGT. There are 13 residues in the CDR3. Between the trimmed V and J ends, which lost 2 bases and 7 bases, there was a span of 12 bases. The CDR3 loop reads CASSETGSGEQYF. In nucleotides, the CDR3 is TGTGCCAGCAGTGAAACAGGGTCCGGGGAGCAGTACTTC.

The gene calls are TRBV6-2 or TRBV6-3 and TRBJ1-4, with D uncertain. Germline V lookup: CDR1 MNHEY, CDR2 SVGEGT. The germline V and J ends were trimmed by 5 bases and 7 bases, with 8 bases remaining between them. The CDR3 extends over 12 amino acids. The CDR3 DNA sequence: TGTGCCAGCAGTGAGTTTGGTGAAAAACTGTTTTTT. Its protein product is CASSEFGEKLFF.

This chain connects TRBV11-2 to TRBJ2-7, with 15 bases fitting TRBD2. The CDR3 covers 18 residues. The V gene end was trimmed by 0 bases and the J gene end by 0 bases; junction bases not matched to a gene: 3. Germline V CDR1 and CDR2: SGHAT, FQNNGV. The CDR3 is CASSLEWGLAGGSYEQYF. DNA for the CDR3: TGTGCCAGCAGCTTAGAATGGGGACTAGCGGGGGGCTCCTACGAGCAGTACTTC.

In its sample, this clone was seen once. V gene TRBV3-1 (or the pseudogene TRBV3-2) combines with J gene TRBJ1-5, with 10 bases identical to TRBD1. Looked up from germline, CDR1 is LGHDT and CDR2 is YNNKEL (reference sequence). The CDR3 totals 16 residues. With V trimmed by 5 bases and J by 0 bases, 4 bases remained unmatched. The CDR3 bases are TGTGCCAGCAGCGACAGGGGGCCATATAGCAATCAGCCCCAGCATTTT. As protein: CASSDRGPYSNQPQHF.

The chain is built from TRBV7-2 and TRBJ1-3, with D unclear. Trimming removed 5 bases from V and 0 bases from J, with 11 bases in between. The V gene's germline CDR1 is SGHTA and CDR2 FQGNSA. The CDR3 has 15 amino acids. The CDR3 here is CASSLQVNSGNTIYF. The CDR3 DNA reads TGTGCCAGCAGCCTGCAGGTTAACTCTGGAAACACCATATATTTT.

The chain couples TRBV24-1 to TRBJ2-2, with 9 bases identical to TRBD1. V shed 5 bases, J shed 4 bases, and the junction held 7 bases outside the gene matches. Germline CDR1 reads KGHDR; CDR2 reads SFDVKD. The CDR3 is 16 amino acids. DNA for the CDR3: TGTGCCACCAGTGGCCGGGGACAGGGACCCACCGGGGAGCTGTTTTTT. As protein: CATSGRGQGPTGELFF.